Sequencing of this TCR beta chain was carried out in a study of blood T cell repertoires in COVID-19. Across the whole study: Samples of COVID-19 (acute and convalescent) were obtained from the United States, Italy and Spain. Nucleic acid was either cDNA or gDNA, and it came from T cells, B-cell-depleted T cells, or PBMCs.

Assay: immunoSEQ multiplex PCR; the TCRdb copy retains only in-frame clones and omits some. This sample has approximately 160,000 clones; roughly four fifths occur once, and the top ten carry approximately 12%. The CDR3 totals 15 residues. Trimming removed 0 bases from V and 2 bases from J; junction bases left unmatched: 3. CDR1 is MNHNS and CDR2 is SASEGT in the germline V gene. This sequence joins TRBV6-1 and TRBJ2-5; 7 nucleotides match TRBD2. The TCR was taken from a man aged 65 to 85 who had recovered from COVID-19. The material sequenced was peripheral blood. The CDR3 sequence: CASSEATGGQETQYF. The CDR3 nucleotides read TGTGCCAGCAGTGAAGCAACGGGAGGACAAGAGACCCAGTACTTC.